One and the same sample provided the 29 T cell receptor beta chains below, sequenced in a study of T cells after yellow fever vaccination. From the 5' RACE reads, TCRdb called clonotypes with MiXCR, one entry per CDR3 protein. The sample consists of some 420,000 distinct CDR3 sequences, around 20% of them appearing once. The specimen was PBMCs, collected before the yellow fever booster vaccination. The receptors originated from a man younger than 35 who received the YFV17D yellow fever vaccine.

The sample holds a few counts of this clonotype. The chain joins TRBV12-3 or TRBV12-4 to TRBJ1-4; D may be TRBD1 (5 bases). V was shortened by 6 bases and J by 10 bases, with 15 bases between the two germline ends. CDR3 length equals 13 residues. The chain's CDR3 is CASRSILGVKLFF. CDR3 DNA: TGTGCCAGCAGATCCATCCTGGGGGTAAAACTGTTTTTT.

The genes are TRBV11-2 and TRBJ1-1; maybe TRBD1 (6 bases). V lost 1 base and J 10 bases, leaving 13 bases between the germline ends. CDR1 SGHAT and CDR2 FQNNGV come from the germline V gene. This CDR3 has 13 residues. Here the CDR3 reads CASSLGTVRGAFF. The CDR3 nucleotides are TGTGCCAGCAGCTTAGGGACAGTCAGAGGAGCTTTCTTT. The variable domain in full, completed from reference TRBV11-2 and TRBJ1-1, reads EAGVAQSPRYKIIEKRQSVAFWCNPISGHATLYWYQQILGQGPKLLIQFQNNGVVDDSQLPKDRFSAERLKGVDSTLKIQPAKLEDSAVYLCASSLGTVRGAFFGQGTRLTVV.

This clonotype was observed a handful of times. V gene TRBV5-1 combines with J gene TRBJ2-1; no reliable D call. CDR1 and CDR2 (germline): SGHRS, YFSETQ. Trimming cost V 0 bases and J 0 bases, with 10 bases left between them. The CDR3 covers 16 residues. CDR3 nucleotide sequence: TGCGCCAGCAGCTTGGAGGGCTCCCTCTCCTACAATGAGCAGTTCTTC. It encodes CASSLEGSLSYNEQFF.

The V gene is TRBV5-4, the J gene TRBJ2-7; 8 nucleotides line up with TRBD1. The germline gives CDR1 SGHNT, CDR2 YYREEE (reference sequence). The V gene end was trimmed by 4 bases and the J gene end by 6 bases; junction bases not matched to a gene: 15. The CDR3 length is 16 residues. The CDR3: CASSRGSWQGAFEQYF. CDR3 nucleotide sequence: TGTGCCAGCAGCAGGGGGTCCTGGCAGGGGGCGTTCGAGCAGTACTTC.

This clonotype was picked up a small number of times. V and J are TRBV5-1 and TRBJ2-7; D tentatively fits TRBD1 or TRBD2 (5 bases each). Germline V gene lookup returns CDR1 SGHRS and CDR2 YFSETQ. Trimming cost V 4 bases and J 5 bases, with 13 bases left between them. The CDR3 runs to 13 residues. The CDR3 loop is CASSPGPGHEQYV. Here the CDR3 DNA reads TGCGCCAGCAGCCCTGGCCCGGGGCACGAGCAGTACGTC.

This clonotype was observed a handful of times. V usage is TRBV7-2 and J usage is TRBJ2-3; 13 bases agree with TRBD2. Germline values: CDR1 SGHTA, CDR2 FQGNSA. J gave up 0 bases and V 5 bases, and 8 bases lay outside the gene matches. CDR3 size: 18 residues. The CDR3 DNA is TGTGCCAGCAGCCGCCGGACTAGCGGGGGCGCGAGCACAGATACGCAGTATTTT. Its translation is CASSRRTSGGASTDTQYF.

V gene TRBV6-5 combines with J gene TRBJ2-5; D is perhaps TRBD2 (5 bases). Between the trimmed V and J ends, which lost 0 bases and 4 bases, there was a span of 9 bases. This CDR3 contains 14 residues. From germline, CDR1 is MNHEY and CDR2 SVGAGI. The CDR3, as DNA: TGTGCCAGCAGTTACTCGGCTGAGGGAGAGACCCAGTACTTC. Translated: CASSYSAEGETQYF.

A few counts support this clonotype. The rearrangement uses TRBV20-1 and TRBJ2-6; D is uncertain. Germline values: CDR1 DFQATT, CDR2 SNEGSKA (reference sequence). Trimming removed 6 bases from V and 0 bases from J, with 9 bases in between. This CDR3 comprises 14 residues. The CDR3 DNA reads TGCAGTGCGGATCAGGACTCTGGGGCCAACGTCCTGACTTTC. Translation gives CSADQDSGANVLTF.

This clonotype was picked up a small number of times. This chain connects TRBV4-2 to TRBJ2-1, with D uncertain. Germline assignment: CDR1 LGHNA and CDR2 YNFKEQ. V was pared by 4 bases and J by 9 bases, with 10 bases between. The length of the CDR3 is 12 residues. CDR3 in amino acids: CASSPELGEQFF. In DNA, the CDR3 is TGTGCCAGCAGCCCGGAGCTCGGTGAGCAGTTCTTC.

In its sample, this clonotype was seen a few times. V gene TRBV11-2 combines with J gene TRBJ2-6; 10 positions match TRBD2. Germline trimming cut 5 bases from V and 0 bases from J; bases unmatched to any gene: 7. The CDR3 consists of 18 residues. Germline V gene data show CDR1 as SGHAT and CDR2 as FQNNGV. The CDR3 loop is CASSPRTSGLSGANVLTF. CDR3 DNA: TGTGCCAGCAGCCCCCGGACTAGCGGCCTCTCTGGGGCCAACGTCCTGACTTTC.

The rearrangement links TRBV5-1 to TRBJ1-2; 10 bases line up with TRBD1. There are 14 residues in the CDR3. V shed 3 bases, J shed 8 bases, and the junction held 7 bases outside the gene matches. CDR1 and CDR2 from the germline V gene are SGHRS and YFSETQ. The CDR3 bases are TGCGCCAGCAGCTCACGGACAGGGGGGGGAGGCTACACCTTC. Translation: CASSSRTGGGGYTF.

The chain uses TRBV28 and TRBJ2-1; 9 nucleotides match TRBD2. In germline, CDR1 is MDHEN, CDR2 SYDVKM. Trimming at V came to 5 bases and at J to 9 bases, leaving 11 bases not matched to a gene. The CDR3 consists of 15 residues. The CDR3 protein is CASSPAGGPSSEQFF. CDR3 nucleotide sequence: TGTGCCAGCAGTCCTGCGGGGGGGCCATCCAGTGAGCAGTTCTTC.

The V call is TRBV20-1, the J call TRBJ2-2; D perhaps matches TRBD2 (5 bases). V lost 3 bases and J lost 2, with 13 bases in between. CDR3 length equals 15 residues. Germline V gives CDR1 DFQATT, CDR2 SNEGSKA (reference sequence). The DNA of the CDR3 is TGCAGTGCTAGCTCGGGCGGGCCAAACACCGGGGAGCTGTTTTTT. Encoded protein: CSASSGGPNTGELFF.

Written as DNA, the CDR3 is TGTGCCAGCAGCTTAGGCCTCTTGCCTTACGAGCAGTACGTC. This encodes CASSLGLLPYEQYV. The J gene is TRBJ2-7, the V gene TRBV13; no definite D call. Trimming shortened V by 0 bases and J by 4 bases, and 10 bases separated the two germline ends. CDR1 and CDR2 from the germline V gene are PRHDT and FYEKMQ (reference sequence). The CDR3 length is 14 residues.

This clonotype showed up just a few times. The chain uses TRBV5-6 and TRBJ2-1; TRBD2 aligns across 9 bases. Losses at the gene ends were 3 bases for V and 7 bases for J; bases not matched to a gene: 5. In germline, CDR1 is SGHDT, CDR2 YYEEEE. The CDR3 is made up of 14 amino acids. CDR3 sequence reads: CASSSGLAANEQFF. Written as DNA, the CDR3 is TGTGCCAGCAGCTCGGGACTAGCAGCGAATGAGCAGTTCTTC.

V is TRBV5-1 and J is TRBJ2-1, with 15 nucleotides matching TRBD2. Per the germline V gene, CDR1 is SGHRS and CDR2 is YFSETQ. The length of the CDR3 is 15 residues. The V and J ends lost 4 bases and 7 bases, in that order; junction bases with no gene match: 3. CDR3 in amino acids: CASSVGTSGGNEQFF. CDR3 nucleotide sequence: TGCGCCAGCAGCGTCGGGACTAGCGGGGGGAATGAGCAGTTCTTC. Drawing the rest from reference TRBV5-1 and TRBJ2-1, the complete variable domain is KAGVTQTPRYLIKTRGQQVTLSCSPISGHRSVSWYQQTPGQGLQFLFEYFSETQRNKGNFPGRFSGRQFSNSRSEMNVSTLELGDSALYLCASSVGTSGGNEQFFGPGTRLTVL.

This sequence joins TRBV19 and TRBJ1-4; no firm D call. V lost 5 bases and J lost 6, with 16 bases in between. The CDR3 loop spans 15 amino acids. Germline CDR1 is LNHDA and CDR2 is SQIVND (reference sequence). The CDR3 protein is CASSSRAGADEKLFF. The CDR3 DNA sequence: TGTGCCAGTAGTTCCCGTGCGGGCGCGGATGAAAAACTGTTTTTT.

The CDR3 spells CASSRTGELGEQYF. The CDR3 bases are TGTGCCAGCAGCCGGACAGGGGAGTTAGGAGAGCAGTACTTC. The V gene is TRBV7-9, the J gene TRBJ2-7; 9 positions agree with TRBD1. This CDR3 has 14 residues. Germline values: CDR1 SEHNR, CDR2 FQNEAQ (reference sequence). J lost 7 bases, V lost 5 bases, and 9 bases had no gene match.

The chain couples TRBV4-2 to TRBJ2-3, with 9 bases fitting TRBD2. The CDR3 sequence is 18 residues long. Germline lookup yields CDR1 LGHNA and CDR2 YNFKEQ. V dropped 2 bases and J dropped 4; count of bases not matched to a gene: 13. CDR3 amino acids: CASSQFLQRGALADTQYF. The CDR3 nucleotides read TGTGCCAGCAGCCAATTTCTGCAGCGGGGGGCCCTGGCAGATACGCAGTATTTT.

V usage is TRBV20-1 and J usage is TRBJ2-7; 11 bases are a match to TRBD2. The CDR3 has 16 amino acids. Per the germline V gene, CDR1 is DFQATT and CDR2 is SNEGSKA (reference sequence). V shed 3 bases and J 2 bases; nucleotides not matched to a gene: 9. CDR3 sequence: CSASETSGVATYEQYV. In nucleotides, the CDR3 is TGCAGTGCTAGTGAGACTAGCGGGGTTGCCACCTACGAGCAGTACGTC.

This clonotype came up a few times. The J gene is TRBJ1-1, the V gene TRBV4-1, with TRBD1 matching over 8 bases. The germline V gene encodes CDR1 MGHRA and CDR2 YSYEKL. The CDR3 contains 15 residues. The ends lost 4 bases at V and 1 base at J; junction bases unmatched: 5. The CDR3: CASSRGDRGNTEAFF. As DNA, the CDR3 is TGCGCCAGCAGCCGGGGAGACAGGGGGAACACTGAAGCTTTCTTT.

This clonotype was seen a handful of times. The chain recombines TRBV6-2 or TRBV6-3 with TRBJ2-7, with TRBD1 matching 7 bases. V dropped 10 bases and J dropped 0; count of bases not matched to a gene: 9. Germline loops: CDR1 MNHEY, CDR2 SVGEGT. CDR3 length equals 14 residues. The CDR3, as DNA: TGTGCCACCGGAGCAGGGGGAAGCTCCTACGAGCAGTACGTC. This sequence encodes CATGAGGSSYEQYV.

The chain has TRBV6-5 and TRBJ2-1, with TRBD1 matching 8 bases. CDR3 size: 16 residues. With 0 bases clipped from V and 0 bases from J, the junction kept 1 base outside the gene matches. Germline CDR1 is MNHEY and CDR2 is SVGAGI. CDR3 DNA: TGTGCCAGCAGTTACTCGACAGGGGACTCCTACAATGAGCAGTTCTTC. Translated: CASSYSTGDSYNEQFF.

In its sample, this clonotype was seen a few times. The chain employs TRBV19 and TRBJ2-7, with D possibly matching TRBD1 (5 bases). Germline V gene data show CDR1 as LNHDA and CDR2 as SQIVND (reference sequence). CDR3 length equals 12 residues. V was clipped by 9 bases and J by 2 bases, with 11 bases between them. The CDR3 region has the DNA TGTGCCAGAGAAGACAGAGCCTACGAGCAGTACGTC. This encodes CAREDRAYEQYV.

A few counts support this clonotype. The rearrangement uses TRBV5-1 and TRBJ2-5; no firm D call. Trimming stripped 4 bases from V and 4 bases from J, with 20 bases between. From germline, CDR1 is SGHRS and CDR2 YFSETQ. This CDR3 is built from 16 residues. The CDR3 nucleotides are TGCGCCAGCAGCCACCGAGGCAGTATGTGGGGAGAGACCCAGTACTTC. This sequence encodes CASSHRGSMWGETQYF.

In its sample, this clonotype was seen a few times. The chain combines TRBV4-3 with TRBJ1-1; a weak D match, TRBD1 (6 bases). This CDR3 has 15 residues. From germline, CDR1 is LGHNA and CDR2 YSLEER. Trimming removed 1 base from V and 0 bases from J, with 9 bases in between. The DNA of the CDR3 is TGCGCCAGCAGCCAAGGGACAGCCATGAACACTGAAGCTTTCTTT. Its translation: CASSQGTAMNTEAFF.

The gene calls are TRBV12-3 or TRBV12-4 and TRBJ1-6, with D tentatively TRBD1 (5 bases). Trimming took off 6 bases at V and 9 bases at J, with 12 bases between the two ends. CDR3 length: 13 amino acids. The CDR3 region has the DNA TGTGCCAGCAGCCCCCAGACAGTTTCACCCCTCCACTTT. Amino acid sequence: CASSPQTVSPLHF.

The genes are TRBV14 and TRBJ2-1, with a weak D call TRBD1 (6 bases). The CDR3 sequence is 15 residues long. V gave up 2 bases and J gave up 0 bases, with 8 bases separating them. The germline V gene encodes CDR1 SGHDN and CDR2 FVKESK. The DNA of the CDR3 is TGTGCCAGCAGCCAAATACAGGGCTCCTACAATGAGCAGTTCTTC. Amino acid sequence: CASSQIQGSYNEQFF.

The table lists this clonotype with a few counts. The V gene is TRBV7-2, the J gene TRBJ1-1; D not resolved. Trimming took off 5 bases at V and 2 bases at J, with 12 bases between the two ends. This CDR3 has 14 residues. Germline CDR1 SGHTA, CDR2 FQGNSA. CDR3 in DNA: TGTGCCAGCAGCCTCGCCTTGCTTAACACTGAAGCTTTCTTT. As protein: CASSLALLNTEAFF. Full variable domain (outside the CDR3, taken from reference TRBV7-2 and TRBJ1-1): GAGVSQSPSNKVTEKGKDVELRCDPISGHTALYWYRQSLGQGLEFLIYFQGNSAPDKSGLPSDRFSAERTGGSVSTLTIQRTQQEDSAVYLCASSLALLNTEAFFGQGTRLTVV.